Sequencing of this T cell receptor (beta chain) was carried out in a study of T-cell reconstitution after alpha-beta-depleted transplantation in children. For TCRbeta, the library was prepared with unique molecular identifiers. Each CDR3 protein gets one entry after TCRdb re-called the PCR reads with MiXCR. The repertoire has around 360,000 distinct CDR3 sequences, approximately 10% of them found once; the top ten carry around 2.5%. The germline V gene has CDR1 SGHVS and CDR2 FNYEAQ. This CDR3 region has 14 residues. The ends were cut back, 2 bases at V and 2 bases at J, with 6 bases in the middle. The chain carries TRBV7-6 and TRBJ1-4; D is unresolved. Sequenced here: PBMCs from the stem cell graft donor, sampled from the stem cell graft. The clonotype comes from a human donor who donated a stem cell graft to a child with acute lymphoblastic leukemia. The CDR3: CASSLSVTNEKLFF. CDR3 nucleotide sequence: TGTGCCAGCAGCTTAAGTGTTACTAATGAAAAACTGTTTTTT.